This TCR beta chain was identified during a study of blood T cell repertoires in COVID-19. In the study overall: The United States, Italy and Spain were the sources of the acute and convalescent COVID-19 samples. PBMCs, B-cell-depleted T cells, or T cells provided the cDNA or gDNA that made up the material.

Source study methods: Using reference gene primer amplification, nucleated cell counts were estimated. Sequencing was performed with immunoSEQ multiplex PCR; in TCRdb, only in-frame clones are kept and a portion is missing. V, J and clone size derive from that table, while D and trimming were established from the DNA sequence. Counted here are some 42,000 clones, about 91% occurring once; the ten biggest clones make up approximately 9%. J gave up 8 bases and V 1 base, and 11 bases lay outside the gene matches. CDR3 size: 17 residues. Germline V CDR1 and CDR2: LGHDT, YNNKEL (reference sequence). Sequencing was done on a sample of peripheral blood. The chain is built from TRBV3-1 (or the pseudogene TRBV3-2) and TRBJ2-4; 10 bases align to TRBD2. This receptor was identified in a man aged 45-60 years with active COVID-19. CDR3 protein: CASSQGAGGPGWDIQYF. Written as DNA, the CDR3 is TGTGCCAGCAGCCAAGGAGCGGGAGGGCCAGGCTGGGACATTCAGTACTTC.